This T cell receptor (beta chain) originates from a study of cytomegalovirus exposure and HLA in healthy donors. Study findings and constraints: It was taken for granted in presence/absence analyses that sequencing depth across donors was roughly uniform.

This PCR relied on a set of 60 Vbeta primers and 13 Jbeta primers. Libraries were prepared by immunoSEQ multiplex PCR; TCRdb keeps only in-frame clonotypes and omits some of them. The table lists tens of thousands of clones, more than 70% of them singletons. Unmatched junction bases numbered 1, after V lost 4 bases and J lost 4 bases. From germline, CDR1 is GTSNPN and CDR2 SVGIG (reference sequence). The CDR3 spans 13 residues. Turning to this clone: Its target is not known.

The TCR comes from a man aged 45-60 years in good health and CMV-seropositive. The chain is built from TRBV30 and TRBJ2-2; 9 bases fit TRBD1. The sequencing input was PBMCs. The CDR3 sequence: CAWNRGLTGELFF. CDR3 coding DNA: TGTGCCTGGAACAGGGGGCTCACCGGGGAGCTGTTTTTT. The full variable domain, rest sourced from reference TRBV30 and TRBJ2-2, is SQTIHQWPATLVQPVGSPLSLECTVEGTSNPNLYWYRQAAGRGLQLLFYSVGIGQISSEVPQNLSASRPQDRQFILSSKKLLLSDSGFYLCAWNRGLTGELFFGEGSRLTVL.